These 6 T cell receptor beta chains were sequenced from one sample in a study of T cell responses to AZD1222 COVID-19 vaccine. Method: immunoSEQ multiplex PCR; TCRdb's copy keeps in-frame clones and lacks some. The sample lists roughly 140,000 clones; roughly 90% were seen once. The specimen comprised peripheral blood, sampled 28 days after the second AZD1222 dose. The receptors here all came from an adult who received the AZD1222 COVID-19 vaccine.

In this sample, this clone turned up once. The J gene is TRBJ1-5, the V gene TRBV29-1, with D perhaps matching TRBD1 (6 bases). CDR1 and CDR2 from the germline V gene are SQVTM and ANQGSEA. This CDR3 region has 14 residues. Trimming took 6 bases from V and 6 from J, leaving 18 bases between them. The CDR3 sequence: CSVGTGSGSQPQHF. The CDR3 coding sequence is TGCAGCGTGGGAACAGGGTCGGGTAGTCAGCCCCAGCATTTT.

The V gene is TRBV27, the J gene TRBJ1-4; the D is unclear. The CDR3 is 15 amino acids. Germline V gives CDR1 MNHEY, CDR2 SMNVEV (reference sequence). Deletions cut 5 bases from V and 4 bases from J, with 14 bases between. CDR3: CASSPPGGFNEKLFF. CDR3 sequence (DNA): TGTGCCAGCAGTCCCCCGGGAGGCTTTAATGAAAAACTGTTTTTT. Together with reference TRBV27 and TRBJ1-4, the CDR3 gives the full variable domain: EAQVTQNPRYLITVTGKKLTVTCSQNMNHEYMSWYRQDPGLGLRQIYYSMNVEVTDKGDVPEGYKVSRKEKRNFPLILESPSPNQTSLYFCASSPPGGFNEKLFFGSGTQLSVL.

This chain connects TRBV19 to TRBJ1-1, with D maybe TRBD1 (6 bases). The length of the CDR3 is 14 residues. V dropped 5 bases and J dropped 4 bases, with 14 bases sitting between them. CDR1 is LNHDA, CDR2 SQIVND, per germline (reference sequence). The CDR3 nucleotides read TGTGCCAGTAGTCCACTGACCAGGGGCACTGAAGCTTTCTTT. Its protein product is CASSPLTRGTEAFF.

This clone is a singleton in its sample. The chain combines TRBV12-3 or TRBV12-4 with TRBJ2-7; the D is unclear. This CDR3 has 13 residues. Trimming shortened V by 3 bases and J by 0 bases, and 6 bases separated the two germline ends. CDR3 in amino acids: CASSFERSYEQYF. In nucleotides, the CDR3 is TGTGCCAGCAGTTTTGAGCGCTCCTACGAGCAGTACTTC.

V usage is TRBV19 and J usage is TRBJ1-1; D unresolved. This CDR3 has 14 amino acids. The germline V gene encodes CDR1 LNHDA and CDR2 SQIVND (reference sequence). The germline V and J ends were trimmed by 1 base and 5 bases, with 11 bases remaining between them. The DNA of the CDR3 is TGTGCCAGTAGTATAGGGGGAGGTCGGACTGAAGCTTTCTTT. As protein: CASSIGGGRTEAFF.

CDR3 amino acids: CASRTTGWNTGELFF. DNA of the CDR3: TGTGCCAGTAGGACGACAGGGTGGAACACCGGGGAGCTGTTTTTT. V is TRBV19 and J is TRBJ2-2, with 7 bases fitting TRBD1. CDR1 is LNHDA and CDR2 is SQIVND in the germline V gene (reference sequence). The CDR3 totals 15 residues. The junction had 5 bases not matched to a gene; V was cut back by 6 bases and J by 1 base.